What follows is one T cell receptor (beta chain) and its context. Its antigen remains unidentified. Base qualities are not at hand, and no much larger clone is one base apart. The sample comes from a study of T cells in localized non-small cell lung cancer (TCRdb year 2020). Describing the broader study: T cell repertoires of 200 to 250 early-stage NSCLC patients were analyzed, with tumors being compared against uninvolved tumor-adjacent lungs. The cohort comprised around 250 treatment-naïve NSCLC patients with resected, localized lung tumors. NSCLC patients had a mean age of roughly 66 years, and more than 120 were male and about 110 female. Findings and caveats that apply to the study as a whole: Because multi-region tumor sequencing was not performed, intratumor heterogeneity could not be ruled out. Longer overall survival was associated with higher T cell density in blood, whereas shorter survival was associated with higher clonality in adjacent lung. Because of the exploratory design, TCR variables were selected using unadjusted p-values without false-discovery rate correction. A median of about 53 of the top 100 tumor clones were detected in paired uninvolved adjacent lung, and 28 of these tumor clones were also found among the top 100 clones of the paired uninvolved adjacent lung. Uninvolved tumor-adjacent lung showed the highest T cell clonality, higher than tumor, which suggests more focused antigenic responses in the uninvolved tumor-adjacent lung.

The CDR3 runs 15 amino acids, cysteine and phenylalanine included. Of all the DNA, just the CDR3 is kept, 45 bases in frame from base 1. The CDR1 and CDR2 encoded by the germline V gene are MNHNS and SASEGT. V loses 7 bases at its end and J loses 2 bases; junction bases beyond the gene matches: 6. At diagnosis, tumor, uninvolved tumor-adjacent lung and peripheral blood were collected and then preserved as a mix of FFPE and fresh-frozen material. Blood samples were analyzed as peripheral blood mononuclear cells for TCR repertoire profiling. TCR beta CDR3 regions were sequenced from DNA using the immunoSEQ Assay. The authors' pipeline ran thus. To compute T cell density, TCR beta template counts were normalized to usable DNA, which was estimated by amplifying housekeeping genes. The preseqR package was used to estimate richness by extrapolating to 400,000 templates for PBMC samples and to 120,000 templates for tissue samples. Clonality was calculated as one minus Pielou's evenness. To identify tissue-enriched TCRs, differential abundance testing was run on productive amino-acid clonotypes with a minimum total count of 5 and an alpha of 0.1. The Jaccard Index and the Morisita Overlap Index were used to quantify repertoire overlap between compartments. GLIPH clustered TCR beta CDR3s with public tetramer-defined viral CDR3s; viral motifs required at least three viral sequences plus V-gene enrichment. Held by TCRdb, this immuneACCESS table contains in-frame sequences only and omits some clones. Under half of the omission traces to an unresolved V gene where checked; the cause of the rest is unknown. V, J and clone size reflect that table, while D and trimming were determined from the DNA. Recorded for this sample are roughly 35,000 clones; approximately 92% of them occurred a single time. The ten largest clonotypes hold approximately 7.7% of the sample.

The specimen was peripheral blood, collected before any cancer treatment. This TCR came from a female donor older than 55 with stage I lung adenocarcinoma. This chain joins TRBV6-1 to TRBJ1-5; the junction holds 9 bases that match TRBD1. The CDR3 in this case is CASIRGTGRNQPQHF. The nucleotide sequence is given as TGTGCCAGCATTCGGGGGACAGGGCGCAATCAGCCCCAGCATTTT.